The clone carrying this T cell receptor beta chain was seen repeatedly, ten times or more. What it recognizes is unknown. The data derive from a study of neurological immune-mediated disorders. General study results and limits: The level of TCR clonal expansion was highest in patients with HTLV-1-associated myelopathy and lowest in multiple sclerosis, where it fell below the level seen in healthy controls. No sharing of CDR3 amino acid sequences was observed among expanded clones across subjects, suggesting private repertoires in all groups. Phylogenetic grouping assigned the repertoires of 18 of 34 multiple sclerosis patients to a single related-CDR3 cluster, which may represent a signature.

Over 160 million TCR-beta sequences from 15-18 subjects were obtained in each sequencing run. TCRdb analysed the 5' RACE reads with MiXCR anew, one entry per CDR3 protein. The profile covers 95,000 or so distinct CDR3 sequences, with 3.5% appearing a single time and 6% taken by the ten largest. There are 15 residues in the CDR3. Trimming cost V 0 bases and J 8 bases, with 13 bases left between them. The sequence was obtained from a young woman with multiple sclerosis. Sample: PBMCs. The chain carries TRBV12-3 or TRBV12-4 and TRBJ1-4, with a weak D call TRBD1 (6 bases). This chain's CDR3 is CASSLAAQGGEKLFF. The CDR3 DNA reads as TGTGCCAGCAGTTTAGCAGCACAGGGCGGGGAAAAACTGTTTTTT.